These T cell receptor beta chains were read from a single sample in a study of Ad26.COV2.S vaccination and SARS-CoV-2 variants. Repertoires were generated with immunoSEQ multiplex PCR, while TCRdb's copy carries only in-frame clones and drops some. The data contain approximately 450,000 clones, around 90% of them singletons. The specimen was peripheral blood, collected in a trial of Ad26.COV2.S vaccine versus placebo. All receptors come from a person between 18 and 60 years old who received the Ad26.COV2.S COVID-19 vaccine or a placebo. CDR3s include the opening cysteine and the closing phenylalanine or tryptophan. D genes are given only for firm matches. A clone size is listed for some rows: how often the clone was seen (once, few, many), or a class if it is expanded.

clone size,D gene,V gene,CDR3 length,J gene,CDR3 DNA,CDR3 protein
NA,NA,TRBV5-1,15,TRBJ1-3,TGCGCCAGCACCCTGACAGGCCTGTCTGGAAACACCATATATTTT,CASTLTGLSGNTIYF
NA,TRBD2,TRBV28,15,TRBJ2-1,TGTGCCAGCAGTCGTGGGACTAGCGGGAGGGATGAGCAGTTCTTC,CASSRGTSGRDEQFF
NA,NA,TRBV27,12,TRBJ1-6,TGTGCCAGCACCATGTCGGGGTCACCCCTCCACTTT,CASTMSGSPLHF
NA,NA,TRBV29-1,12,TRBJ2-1,TGCAGCGTTGAAGAATTGGGCAATGAGCAGTTCTTC,CSVEELGNEQFF
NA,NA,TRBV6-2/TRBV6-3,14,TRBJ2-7,TGTGCCAGCAGTTACTCGCCTTACAACTACGAGCAGTACTTC,CASSYSPYNYEQYF
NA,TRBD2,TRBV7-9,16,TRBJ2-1,TGTGCCAGCAGCCCCCACCCGGGACTAGCCTACAATGAGCAGTTCTTC,CASSPHPGLAYNEQFF
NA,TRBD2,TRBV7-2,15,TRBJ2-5,TGTGCCAGCAGCCCGAATGGACTAGCGGAAGAGACCCAGTACTTC,CASSPNGLAEETQYF
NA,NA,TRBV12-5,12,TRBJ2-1,TGTGCTAGTGGTTTATACGATAGGGAGCAGTTCTTC,CASGLYDREQFF
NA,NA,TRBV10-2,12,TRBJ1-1,TGCGCCGCCAGGGGACGTACTCGTGAAGCTTTCTTT,CAARGRTREAFF
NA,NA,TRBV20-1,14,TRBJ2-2,TGCAGTGCTAGTGGGCAGGACAACACCGGGGAGCTGTTTTTT,CSASGQDNTGELFF
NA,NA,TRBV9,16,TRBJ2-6,TGTGCCAGCAGCGTAGGGTTAGTCTCTGGGGCCAACGTCCTGACTTTC,CASSVGLVSGANVLTF
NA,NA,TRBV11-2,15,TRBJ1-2,TGTGCCAGCAGCTCCGTCAGGGGTTTAAACTATGGCTACACCTTC,CASSSVRGLNYGYTF
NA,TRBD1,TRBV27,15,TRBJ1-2,TGTGCCAGCAGTCTCGACAGGGGATTTAACTATGGCTACACCTTC,CASSLDRGFNYGYTF
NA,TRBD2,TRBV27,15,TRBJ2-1,TGTGCCAGCAGTACCTTAAGCGGGAGAGGCGGTGAGCAGTTCTTC,CASSTLSGRGGEQFF
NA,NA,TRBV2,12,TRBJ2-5,TGTGCCAGCAGTGAAGCCCGCAAGACCCAGTACTTC,CASSEARKTQYF
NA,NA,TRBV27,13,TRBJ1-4,TGTGCCAGCAGTTTGGTGGGCGGTGAAAAACTGTTTTTT,CASSLVGGEKLFF
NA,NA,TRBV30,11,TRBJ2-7,TGTGCCTGGAGTGCAATGCACGAGCAGTACTTC,CAWSAMHEQYF
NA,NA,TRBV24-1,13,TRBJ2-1,TGTGCCACCAGTGACCGCGACAGGAACGAGCAGTTCTTC,CATSDRDRNEQFF
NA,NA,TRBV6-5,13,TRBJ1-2,TGTGCCAGCAGACAAACGTTGGGCTATGGCTACACCTTC,CASRQTLGYGYTF
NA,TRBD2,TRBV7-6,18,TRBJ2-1,TGTGCCAGCAGCTTAGGCCCTAGCGGGACATCTTTCTACAATGAGCAGTTCTTC,CASSLGPSGTSFYNEQFF
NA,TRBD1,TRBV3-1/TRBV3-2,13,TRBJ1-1,TGTGCCAGCAGTCGACAGGGGGCCACTGAAGCTTTCTTT,CASSRQGATEAFF
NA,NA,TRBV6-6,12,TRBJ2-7,TGTGCCACCGAAGCCCTGACCTACGAGCAGTACTTC,CATEALTYEQYF
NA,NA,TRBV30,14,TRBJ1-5,TGTGCCTGGAGAGAGAGATATAGCAATCAGCCCCAGCATTTT,CAWRERYSNQPQHF
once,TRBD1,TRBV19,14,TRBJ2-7,TGTGCCAGTAGTCCTCCGGGACAGGGCGTCGAGCAGTACTTC,CASSPPGQGVEQYF
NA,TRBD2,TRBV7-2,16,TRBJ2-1,TGTGCCAGCAGCCTAGCCGGGACTAGCGGGACCTATGAGCAGTTCTTC,CASSLAGTSGTYEQFF
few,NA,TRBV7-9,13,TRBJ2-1,TGTGCCAGCAGCCTCGGGCCTGTCAATGAGCAGTTCTTC,CASSLGPVNEQFF
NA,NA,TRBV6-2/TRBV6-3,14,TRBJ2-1,TGTGCCAGCAGTTACTTGGCAGATTACAATGAGCAGTTCTTC,CASSYLADYNEQFF
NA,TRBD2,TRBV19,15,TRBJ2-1,TGTGCCAGTAGTCAGGGACTAGCGGGAGCCGGTGAGCAGTTCTTC,CASSQGLAGAGEQFF
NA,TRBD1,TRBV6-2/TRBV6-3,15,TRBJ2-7,TGTGCCAGCAGCCAGGTCGGGACAGGTCACAACGAGCAGTACTTC,CASSQVGTGHNEQYF
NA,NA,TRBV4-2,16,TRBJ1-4,TGTGCCAGCAGCCCAGGAGTTCAGGGGACTAATGAAAAACTGTTTTTT,CASSPGVQGTNEKLFF
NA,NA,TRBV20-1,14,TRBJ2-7,TGCAGTGCTAGTCAAGCGGCTATGACCTACGAGCAGTACTTC,CSASQAAMTYEQYF
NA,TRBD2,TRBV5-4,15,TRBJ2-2,TGTGCCAGCAGCCCCGGACTAGCGGGACAAGGGGAGCTGTTTTTT,CASSPGLAGQGELFF
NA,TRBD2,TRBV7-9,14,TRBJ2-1,TGTGCCATCCAAATTGCGCGGGAGGCCAATGAGCAGTTCTTC,CAIQIAREANEQFF